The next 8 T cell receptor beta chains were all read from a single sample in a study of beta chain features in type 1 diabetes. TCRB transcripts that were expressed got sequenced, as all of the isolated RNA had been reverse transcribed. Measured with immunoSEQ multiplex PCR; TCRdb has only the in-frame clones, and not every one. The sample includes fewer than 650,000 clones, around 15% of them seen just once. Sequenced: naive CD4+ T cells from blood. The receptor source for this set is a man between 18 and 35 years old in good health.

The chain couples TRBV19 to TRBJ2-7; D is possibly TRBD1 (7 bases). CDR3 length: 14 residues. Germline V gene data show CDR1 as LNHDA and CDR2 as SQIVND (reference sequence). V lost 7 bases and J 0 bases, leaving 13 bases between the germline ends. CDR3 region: CASTDRRGSYEQYF. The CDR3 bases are TGTGCCAGTACGGACAGGAGGGGCTCCTACGAGCAGTACTTC.

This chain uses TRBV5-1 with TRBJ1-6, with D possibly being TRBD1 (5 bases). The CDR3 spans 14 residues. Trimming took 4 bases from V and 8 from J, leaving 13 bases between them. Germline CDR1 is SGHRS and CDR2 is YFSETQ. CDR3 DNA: TGCGCCAGCAGCAGCTCCAGGGTAGATTCACCCCTCCACTTT. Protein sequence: CASSSSRVDSPLHF.

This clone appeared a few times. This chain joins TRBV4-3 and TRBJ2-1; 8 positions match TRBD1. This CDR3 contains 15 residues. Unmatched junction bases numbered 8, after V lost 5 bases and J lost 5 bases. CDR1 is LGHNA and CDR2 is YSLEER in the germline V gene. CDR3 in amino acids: CASSEAGRGHNEQFF. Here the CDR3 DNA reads TGCGCCAGCAGCGAGGCAGGCAGGGGGCACAATGAGCAGTTCTTC.

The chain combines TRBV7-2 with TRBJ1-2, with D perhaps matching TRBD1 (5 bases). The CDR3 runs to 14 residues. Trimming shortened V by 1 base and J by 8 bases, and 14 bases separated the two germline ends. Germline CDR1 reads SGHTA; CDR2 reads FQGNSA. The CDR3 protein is CASSLDSGAGGYTF. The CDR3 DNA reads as TGTGCCAGCAGCTTAGATTCTGGGGCGGGAGGCTACACCTTC.

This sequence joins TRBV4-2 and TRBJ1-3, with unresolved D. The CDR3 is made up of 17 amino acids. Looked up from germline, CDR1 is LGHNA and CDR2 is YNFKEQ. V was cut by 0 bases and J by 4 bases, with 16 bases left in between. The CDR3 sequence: CASSQDSLPDLGNTIYF. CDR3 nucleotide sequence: TGTGCCAGCAGCCAAGATTCCCTCCCGGACTTGGGAAACACCATATATTTT.

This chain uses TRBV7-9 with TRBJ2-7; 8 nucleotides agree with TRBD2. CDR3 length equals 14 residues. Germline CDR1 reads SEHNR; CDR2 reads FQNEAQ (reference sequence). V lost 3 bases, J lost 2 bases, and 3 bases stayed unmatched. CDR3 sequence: CASSFLAGAYEQYF. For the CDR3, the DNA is TGTGCCAGCAGCTTCCTAGCGGGCGCCTACGAGCAGTACTTC.

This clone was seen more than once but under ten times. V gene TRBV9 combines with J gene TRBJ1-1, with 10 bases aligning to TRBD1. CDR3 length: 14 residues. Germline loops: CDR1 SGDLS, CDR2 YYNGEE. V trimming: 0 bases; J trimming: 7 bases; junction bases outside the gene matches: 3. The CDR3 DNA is TGTGCCAGCAGCGTAGTTAGGACAGGGGGTGAAGCTTTCTTT. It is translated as CASSVVRTGGEAFF. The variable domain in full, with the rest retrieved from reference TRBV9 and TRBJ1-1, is DSGVTQTPKHLITATGQRVTLRCSPRSGDLSVYWYQQSLDQGLQFLIQYYNGEERAKGNILERFSAQQFPDLHSELNLSSLELGDSALYFCASSVVRTGGEAFFGQGTRLTVV.

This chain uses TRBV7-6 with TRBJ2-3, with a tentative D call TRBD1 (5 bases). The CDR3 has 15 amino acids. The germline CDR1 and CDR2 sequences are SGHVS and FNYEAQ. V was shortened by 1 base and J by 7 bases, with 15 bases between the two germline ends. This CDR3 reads CASSLVAREVNTQYF. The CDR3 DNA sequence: TGTGCCAGCAGCTTAGTTGCCAGGGAAGTCAATACGCAGTATTTT.